The next 13 T cell receptor beta chains were all read from a single sample in a study of shared clonotypes between healthy human individuals. The data were produced by immunoSEQ multiplex PCR, yet TCRdb's version contains in-frame clones alone and is incomplete. The table shows under 2,000,000 clones, with about 95% occurring only once. Positive CCR7 selection of CD45RO-negative cells yielded the naive CD8 cells, and terminally differentiated effector memory CD45RA+ cells were excluded. Input material: naive CD8+ T cells sorted from blood. The receptors were gathered from a man between 18 and 29 years old in good health.

J is TRBJ1-2 and V is TRBV27; 7 bases agree with TRBD1. V lost 5 bases and J lost 1; bases outside the gene matches: 16. The CDR3 length is 18 residues. Germline V lookup: CDR1 MNHEY, CDR2 SMNVEV (reference sequence). CDR3 in amino acids: CASSPSLGQALLNYGYTF. CDR3 coding DNA: TGTGCCAGCAGTCCGAGCCTAGGACAGGCACTACTTAACTATGGCTACACCTTC.

The chain has TRBV9 and TRBJ2-2; 11 bases line up with TRBD2. The CDR3 totals 17 residues. Germline-derived CDR1 and CDR2 are SGDLS and YYNGEE. The trim removed 0 bases at V and 5 bases at J, leaving 6 bases unmatched. Written as DNA, the CDR3 is TGTGCCAGCAGCGTAGGGCTAGCGGGAGGCGAGACCGGGGAGCTGTTTTTT. It specifies CASSVGLAGGETGELFF.

This clone was counted once. The same CDR3 is also encoded by other DNA sequences in this sample. This chain joins TRBV9 and TRBJ1-6, with 11 bases fitting TRBD1. The CDR3 is 15 amino acids. Germline loops: CDR1 SGDLS, CDR2 YYNGEE. Trimming took 4 bases from V and 6 from J; bases not matched to a gene: 3. The CDR3 spells CASSPGTGGNSPLHF. The DNA for the CDR3 is TGTGCCAGCAGCCCAGGGACAGGGGGTAATTCACCCCTCCACTTT.

V and J are TRBV27 and TRBJ1-1; D is unresolved. The V end lost 5 bases, the J end lost 5 bases, and 12 bases lay between the germline ends. Germline CDR1 reads MNHEY; CDR2 reads SMNVEV (reference sequence). The CDR3 is made up of 13 amino acids. The DNA of the CDR3 is TGTGCCAGCAGTGTCGGACGGAGAACTGAAGCTTTCTTT. Translated, it gives CASSVGRRTEAFF.

This clone was recorded only once. Additional DNA sequences in this sample encode the identical CDR3. The chain couples TRBV9 to TRBJ2-1; D gene uncertain. Germline-derived CDR1 and CDR2 are SGDLS and YYNGEE. Trimming took off 0 bases at V and 0 bases at J, with 7 bases between the two ends. The CDR3 has 15 residues. CDR3 sequence reads: CASSVVSGSYNEQFF. Written as DNA, the CDR3 is TGTGCCAGCAGCGTAGTCTCGGGCTCCTACAATGAGCAGTTCTTC.

For this clone: The same CDR3 is also encoded by other DNA sequences in this sample. The genes are TRBV9 and TRBJ2-1, with TRBD2 identical over 10 bases. This CDR3 contains 15 residues. With V trimmed by 0 bases and J by 4 bases, 1 base remained unmatched. Germline CDR1 reads SGDLS; CDR2 reads YYNGEE. The CDR3, as DNA: TGTGCCAGCAGCGTAGTAGCGGGGGGTTACAATGAGCAGTTCTTC. Amino acid sequence: CASSVVAGGYNEQFF.

Concerning this clone: The sample has other DNA sequences that encode this CDR3 too. V is TRBV19 and J is TRBJ2-7, with 7 bases that match TRBD2. The CDR3 totals 15 residues. In germline, CDR1 is LNHDA, CDR2 SQIVND (reference sequence). V dropped 3 bases and J dropped 0; count of bases not matched to a gene: 5. For the CDR3, the DNA is TGTGCCAGTAGTATCGGTCTAGCGGTCTCCTACGAGCAGTACTTC. This codes for CASSIGLAVSYEQYF.

The J gene is TRBJ2-1, the V gene TRBV23-1; no clear D. TRBV23-1 counts as an open reading frame of uncertain function. This CDR3 contains 10 residues. Trimming left V 8 bases short and J 8 bases short, with 7 bases between. The CDR3 here is CASGEDEQFF. CDR3 coding DNA: TGCGCCAGCGGAGAGGATGAGCAGTTCTTC.

The chain employs TRBV12-5 and TRBJ1-6; D ambiguous. Between the trimmed V and J ends, which lost 6 bases and 8 bases, there was a span of 5 bases. This CDR3 is 11 amino acids long. The V gene's germline CDR1 is LGHNT and CDR2 FRNRAP. CDR3 sequence reads: CASGPDSPLHF. The CDR3 coding sequence is TGTGCTAGTGGCCCAGATTCACCCCTCCACTTT.

The CDR3 DNA is TGTGCCAGCGGCTACATGGATACGCAGTATTTT. Amino acid sequence: CASGYMDTQYF. The chain links TRBV9 to TRBJ2-3; D unresolved. V lost 7 bases and J 6 bases, leaving 9 bases between the germline ends. Germline V gene data show CDR1 as SGDLS and CDR2 as YYNGEE. CDR3 length: 11 residues. Using reference TRBV9 and TRBJ2-3 for the parts outside the CDR3, the full variable domain is DSGVTQTPKHLITATGQRVTLRCSPRSGDLSVYWYQQSLDQGLQFLIQYYNGEERAKGNILERFSAQQFPDLHSELNLSSLELGDSALYFCASGYMDTQYFGPGTRLTVL.

This clone was observed a few times. V usage is TRBV19 and J usage is TRBJ2-1; TRBD2 agrees at 7 bases. The CDR3 loop spans 14 amino acids. CDR1 is LNHDA and CDR2 is SQIVND in the germline V gene (reference sequence). The V segment lost 4 bases and the J segment 6 bases; nucleotides outside the gene matches: 6. The CDR3, as DNA: TGTGCCAGTAGTAACCAGCGGGATCTCAATGAGCAGTTCTTC. Its protein is CASSNQRDLNEQFF.

The chain carries TRBV4-3 and TRBJ2-7; 7 nucleotides match TRBD1. CDR3 length equals 16 residues. From germline, CDR1 is LGHNA and CDR2 YSLEER. The trim removed 0 bases at V and 3 bases at J, leaving 8 bases unmatched. CDR3 DNA: TGCGCCAGCAGCCAAGATCCGGGGACAGTACACTACGAGCAGTACTTC. This translates into CASSQDPGTVHYEQYF.

The chain carries TRBV4-3 and TRBJ2-3; a possible D gene is TRBD2 (6 bases). This CDR3 spans 14 amino acids. Trimming cost V 1 base and J 5 bases, with 10 bases left between them. Germline CDR1 LGHNA, CDR2 YSLEER. The CDR3 protein is CASSQGRGLDTQYF. DNA for the CDR3: TGCGCCAGCAGCCAAGGGCGGGGACTAGATACGCAGTATTTT.